Below are 3 T cell receptor beta chains sequenced from a single sample in a study of beta chain features in type 1 diabetes. What was sequenced were expressed TCRB transcripts, since all of the isolated RNA had been reverse transcribed. Clones were sequenced by immunoSEQ multiplex PCR, and TCRdb holds only the in-frame ones, with some missing. This table holds 300,000 to 400,000 clones, about 14% found once. Study findings and constraints: The study found moderately but significantly shorter TCRB CDR3s in all four CD4+ subsets of Type 1 diabetes patients.

For these TCRs, the target antigens are not known. Sequenced: naive CD4+ T cells from blood. The source is a woman between 18 and 30 years old with type 1 diabetes.

This clone has just a few counts. This chain connects TRBV20-1 to TRBJ2-5; D is perhaps TRBD1 (5 bases). Germline V gene sequence: CDR1 DFQATT, CDR2 SNEGSKA (reference sequence). The CDR3 loop spans 11 amino acids. Deletions cut 7 bases from V and 4 bases from J, with 10 bases between. CDR3 coding DNA: TGCAGTGTTCAGGGTAGAGAGACCCAGTACTTC. Encoded protein: CSVQGRETQYF.

In this sample, this clone turned up a few times. The chain is built from TRBV7-2 and TRBJ2-7, with 8 positions matching TRBD1. From germline, CDR1 is SGHTA and CDR2 FQGNSA. The ends lost 5 bases at V and 4 bases at J; junction bases unmatched: 7. The CDR3 consists of 14 residues. As DNA, the CDR3 is TGTGCCAGCAGCCCTAGACAGGGGCCATACGAGCAGTACTTC. Protein sequence: CASSPRQGPYEQYF. Complete variable domain (other parts from reference TRBV7-2 and TRBJ2-7): GAGVSQSPSNKVTEKGKDVELRCDPISGHTALYWYRQSLGQGLEFLIYFQGNSAPDKSGLPSDRFSAERTGGSVSTLTIQRTQQEDSAVYLCASSPRQGPYEQYFGPGTRLTVT.

V is TRBV23-1 and J is TRBJ2-7, with D maybe TRBD1 (6 bases). TRBV23-1 is classed as an ORF, of uncertain function. This CDR3 has 18 amino acids. V was pared by 2 bases and J by 3 bases, with 23 bases between. In nucleotides, the CDR3 is TGCGCCAGCAGTCAACTCCGGGACACGGAAACGGGCTTCTACGAGCAGTACGTC. It translates to CASSQLRDTETGFYEQYV.